The 9 T cell receptor beta chains in this list originate from one sample, sequenced in a study of spatial heterogeneity in lung cancer. The sample's time point: sample taken at primary tumor resection. In each case, whole RNA from tumor, nontumor lung or frozen PBMC was sequenced unsorted. TCRdb ran MiXCR on the 5' RACE reads and lists one entry per CDR3 protein. The table has roughly 10,000 distinct CDR3 sequences, about 4% seen once. Sequences were derived from normal lung tissue next to the tumor, sampled at surgery. Receptors originate from a male donor with early-stage non-small cell lung cancer.

This clonotype is classed as medium-sized. This beta chain appears as a stray read in a library generated for alpha chains; its size is not informative. The rearrangement links TRBV5-5 to TRBJ1-5; 9 bases align to TRBD1. The CDR3 has 15 amino acids. V lost 3 bases, J lost 2 bases, and 3 bases stayed unmatched. Germline CDR1 and CDR2: SGHKS and YYEKEE (reference sequence). CDR3 bases: TGTGCCAGCAGCTCCCGGGACAGGGGCAATCAGCCCCAGCATTTT. Its protein product is CASSSRDRGNQPQHF.

Ten or more counts support this clonotype. Little can be read into the size of this beta chain, an off-target read in a library designed for alpha chains. The chain joins TRBV29-1 to TRBJ2-3; 10 nucleotides align to TRBD2. The trim removed 4 bases at V and 6 bases at J, leaving 7 bases unmatched. The CDR3 is 14 amino acids. Germline loops: CDR1 SQVTM, CDR2 ANQGSEA. CDR3 in DNA: TGCAGCGTTGGAGTAGCGGGAGGAGTGGATACGCAGTATTTT. It specifies CSVGVAGGVDTQYF.

By sample fraction, this clonotype is medium-sized (0.01 to 0.1%). Because this beta chain is a stray read in a library intended to capture alpha chains, its abundance should not be given much weight. This chain connects TRBV6-6 to TRBJ1-4, with TRBD1 matching 8 bases. The CDR3 runs to 14 residues. The trim removed 7 bases at V and 7 bases at J, leaving 8 bases unmatched. CDR1 is MNHNY, CDR2 SVGAGI, per germline (reference sequence). The CDR3 bases are TGTGCCAGCAATCTCGGACAGGGAAGTGAAAAACTGTTTTTT. Translation gives CASNLGQGSEKLFF.

Many counts were recorded for this clonotype. Found in a library prepared for alpha chains, this beta chain is an off-target read, and its abundance has little meaning. The chain combines TRBV28 with TRBJ2-3; D not certain. The germline CDR1 and CDR2 sequences are MDHEN and SYDVKM. Trimming pared 3 bases from V and 5 bases from J, leaving 6 bases between. The CDR3 runs 12 residues. CDR3 region: CASSFSQDTQYF. The DNA for the CDR3 is TGTGCCAGCAGTTTCAGTCAAGATACGCAGTATTTT.

This clonotype was picked up many times. This beta chain came through as a stray read in a library set up for alpha chains, and its size says little. The J gene is TRBJ1-5, the V gene TRBV12-3 or TRBV12-4; D call uncertain. V was trimmed by 3 bases and J by 4 bases, leaving 7 bases between them. The CDR3 consists of 13 residues. The chain's CDR3 is CASSFRGNQPQHF. In nucleotides, the CDR3 is TGTGCCAGCAGTTTCCGGGGTAATCAGCCCCAGCATTTT.

Details on this clonotype: A library made for alpha chains picked up this beta chain off target, so its size means little. This chain uses TRBV20-1 with TRBJ1-6, with 7 bases identical to TRBD1. The CDR3 runs 15 residues. V lost 5 bases and J lost 0; bases outside the gene matches: 4. Per the germline V gene, CDR1 is DFQATT and CDR2 is SNEGSKA (reference sequence). The DNA of the CDR3 is TGCAGTGCTGACAGGGAAAGCTCCTATAATTCACCCCTCCACTTT. Protein sequence: CSADRESSYNSPLHF.

This clonotype was observed many times. Because the library targeted alpha chains, this beta chain is an off-target read whose size means little. The rearrangement links TRBV5-1 to TRBJ2-7; the D call may be TRBD1 or TRBD2 (5 bases each). The CDR3 totals 13 residues. Looked up from germline, CDR1 is SGHRS and CDR2 is YFSETQ. Trimming cost V 4 bases and J 2 bases, with 10 bases left between them. The CDR3 bases are TGCGCCAGCAGCACGGGACGGACCTACGAGCAGTACTTC. Translating gives CASSTGRTYEQYF.

Ten or more counts support this clonotype. Since it is a stray read in a library aimed at alpha chains, this beta chain has a size that is not meaningful. The V and J genes are TRBV3-1 and TRBJ2-7; D tentatively reads TRBD1 or TRBD2 (5 bases each). Germline loops: CDR1 LGHDT, CDR2 YNNKEL (reference sequence). CDR3 size: 12 residues. The V end was cut by 0 bases, the J end by 9 bases, with 9 bases between. Here the CDR3 DNA reads TGTGCCAGCAGCCAAGAACCTGGGGGGCAGTACTTC. It encodes CASSQEPGGQYF.

This clonotype is labeled medium-sized. Because this beta chain is a stray read in a library intended to capture alpha chains, its abundance should not be given much weight. The chain carries TRBV10-3 and TRBJ2-7; D unresolved. Trimming took 3 bases from V and 2 from J, leaving 11 bases between them. The CDR3 sequence is 14 residues long. Germline CDR1 reads ENHRY; CDR2 reads SYGVKD. The chain's CDR3 is CAISDSAGAYEQYF. The CDR3 nucleotides read TGTGCCATCAGTGATTCCGCAGGCGCCTACGAGCAGTACTTC.